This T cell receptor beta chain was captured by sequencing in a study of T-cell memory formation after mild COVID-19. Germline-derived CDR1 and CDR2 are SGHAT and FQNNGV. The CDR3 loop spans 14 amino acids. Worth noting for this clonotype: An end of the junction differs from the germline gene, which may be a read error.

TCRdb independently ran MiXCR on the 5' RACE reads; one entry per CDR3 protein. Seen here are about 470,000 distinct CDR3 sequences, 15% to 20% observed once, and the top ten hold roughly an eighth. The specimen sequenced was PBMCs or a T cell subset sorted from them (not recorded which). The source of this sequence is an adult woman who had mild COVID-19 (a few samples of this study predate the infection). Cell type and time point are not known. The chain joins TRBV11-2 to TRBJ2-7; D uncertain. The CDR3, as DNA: TGTGCCGGCAGCTTAGGCTTTAGTTCCTACGAGCAGTACTTC. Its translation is CAGSLGFSSYEQYF. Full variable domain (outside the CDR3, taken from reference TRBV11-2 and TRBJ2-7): EAGVAQSPRYKIIEKRQSVAFWCNPISGHATLYWYQQILGQGPKLLIQFQNNGVVDDSQLPKDRFSAERLKGVDSTLKIQPAKLEDSAVYLCAGSLGFSSYEQYFGPGTRLTVT.